The 32 T cell receptor beta chains in this list originate from one sample, sequenced in a study of blood T cells in healthy people across ages. Then a second PCR, running roughly 7 to 11 cycles, was carried out with a sample-barcoded 5' primer and a J-beta primer mix. TCRdb independently ran MiXCR on the 5' RACE reads; one entry per CDR3 protein. The table has 800,000 or so distinct CDR3 sequences, around 50% seen once. The sequenced sample was blood. The receptor set was obtained from a man aged 80 or over in good health.

This clonotype was observed a few times. The J gene is TRBJ1-4, the V gene TRBV7-2; the D gene is possibly TRBD1 (6 bases). The germline V gene has CDR1 SGHTA and CDR2 FQGNSA. The CDR3 has 14 residues. Trimming took off 5 bases at V and 10 bases at J, with 17 bases between the two ends. For the CDR3, the DNA is TGTGCCAGCAGCCCGGGGACATCCCTTGGAAAACTGTTTTTT. Amino acid sequence: CASSPGTSLGKLFF.

A few counts support this clonotype. V and J are TRBV7-2 and TRBJ2-6; D ambiguous. The CDR3 has 14 amino acids. V was clipped by 4 bases and J by 5 bases, with 9 bases between them. Germline CDR1 is SGHTA and CDR2 is FQGNSA. The CDR3, as DNA: TGTGCCAGCAGCTCCGAAATACGGGCCAACGTCCTGACTTTC. Amino acids: CASSSEIRANVLTF. The whole variable domain, filled in from reference TRBV7-2 and TRBJ2-6, reads GAGVSQSPSNKVTEKGKDVELRCDPISGHTALYWYRQSLGQGLEFLIYFQGNSAPDKSGLPSDRFSAERTGGSVSTLTIQRTQQEDSAVYLCASSSEIRANVLTFGAGSRLTVL.

The chain couples TRBV20-1 to TRBJ2-5; D may be TRBD2 (6 bases). V was pared by 6 bases and J by 11 bases, with 25 bases between. This CDR3 comprises 14 residues. The germline V gene has CDR1 DFQATT and CDR2 SNEGSKA (reference sequence). DNA of the CDR3: TGCAGTGCACCCGGGGGACTGGGCTACAATGAGCAGTACTTC. This codes for CSAPGGLGYNEQYF.

The CDR3 nucleotides are TGTGCCAGCAGCCCTACCCTTAATGAGCAGTTCTTC. Translation gives CASSPTLNEQFF. The genes are TRBV7-2 and TRBJ2-1; D unclear. Deletions cut 5 bases from V and 7 bases from J, with 9 bases between. The CDR3 runs 12 residues. The germline V gene encodes CDR1 SGHTA and CDR2 FQGNSA.

This clonotype was recorded only once. The CDR3 DNA sequence: TGCAGTGCTACACCGCGCGGGAGCCCTTTTTTGGAGCAGTTCTTC. It is translated as CSATPRGSPFLEQFF. The chain has TRBV20-1 and TRBJ2-1; TRBD2 aligns across 7 bases. V gave up 4 bases and J gave up 10 bases; unmatched junction bases: 16. The length of the CDR3 is 15 residues. The germline V gene has CDR1 DFQATT and CDR2 SNEGSKA (reference sequence).

Remarks on this clonotype: Given a much more abundant clone one base away, this may be a read error. The chain has TRBV29-1 and TRBJ2-1; the match to TRBD2 covers 9 bases. With 7 bases clipped from V and 8 bases from J, the junction kept 6 bases outside the gene matches. The germline gives CDR1 SQVTM, CDR2 ANQGSEA. The CDR3 totals 12 residues. The CDR3 DNA reads TGCAGCGGGGAACTAGCGGGCGATGAGCAGTTCTTC. This sequence encodes CSGELAGDEQFF.

The chain joins TRBV9 to TRBJ1-6, with 8 bases aligning to TRBD1. The CDR3 sequence is 16 residues long. J gave up 7 bases and V 3 bases, and 9 bases lay outside the gene matches. In germline, CDR1 is SGDLS, CDR2 YYNGEE. The CDR3 DNA reads TGTGCCAGCAGCGCTCGGACAGGGAACGGGAATTCACCCCTCCACTTT. Amino acids: CASSARTGNGNSPLHF.

The chain recombines TRBV11-3 with TRBJ2-1, with D uncertain. Trimming left V 5 bases short and J 8 bases short, with 10 bases between. The CDR3 runs 12 residues. CDR1 and CDR2 from the germline V gene are SGHNT and YENEEA. This chain's CDR3 is CASSPDRDEQFF. The DNA of the CDR3 is TGTGCCAGCAGCCCCGACCGGGATGAGCAGTTCTTC.

The chain combines TRBV12-3 or TRBV12-4 with TRBJ2-5, with 10 bases fitting TRBD1. Unmatched junction bases numbered 6, after V lost 1 base and J lost 4 bases. The CDR3 consists of 16 residues. CDR3 amino acids: CASSLETGGGLETQYF. The CDR3 region has the DNA TGTGCCAGCAGTTTAGAGACAGGGGGCGGTTTAGAGACCCAGTACTTC.

V is TRBV3-1 and J is TRBJ2-1; 8 nucleotides line up with TRBD2. This CDR3 has 15 amino acids. Looked up from germline, CDR1 is LGHDT and CDR2 is YNNKEL (reference sequence). Trimming took 4 bases from V and 7 from J; bases not matched to a gene: 9. The CDR3 loop is CASSPPAGVANEQFF. Here the CDR3 DNA reads TGTGCCAGCAGCCCCCCAGCGGGAGTGGCGAATGAGCAGTTCTTC.

This clonotype appeared a single time. V is TRBV6-6 and J is TRBJ1-1; D not certain. The CDR3 is 11 amino acids. CDR1 and CDR2 (germline): MNHNY, SVGAGI (reference sequence). Deletions cut 10 bases from V and 5 bases from J, with 11 bases between. CDR3 sequence: CATVAGTEAFF. CDR3 nucleotides: TGTGCCACCGTGGCCGGGACTGAAGCTTTCTTT.

The gene calls are TRBV20-1 and TRBJ2-3; D perhaps matches TRBD2 (6 bases). The CDR3 is made up of 15 amino acids. Germline CDR1 DFQATT, CDR2 SNEGSKA (reference sequence). The V end was cut by 5 bases, the J end by 5 bases, with 20 bases between. As DNA, the CDR3 is TGCAGTGCTCCCCTTCGTAGCGGCCGGGGAGATACGCAGTATTTT. It is translated as CSAPLRSGRGDTQYF.

The V gene is TRBV27, the J gene TRBJ2-7; no definite D call. CDR3 size: 18 residues. V was cut by 5 bases and J by 0 bases, with 23 bases left in between. CDR1 is MNHEY, CDR2 SMNVEV, per germline (reference sequence). This CDR3 is CASSPQGYGRPSSYEQYF. The CDR3 nucleotides read TGTGCCAGCAGTCCCCAAGGATACGGGCGCCCAAGCTCCTACGAGCAGTACTTC.

As for this clonotype: A read error may account for a junction end that differs from germline. J is TRBJ2-1 and V is TRBV12-3 or TRBV12-4, with TRBD2 matching 10 bases. The CDR3 covers 14 residues. As DNA, the CDR3 is TGTGCCAGCAGGGAAGGACTAGCGGCCAATGCGCAGTTCTTC. Protein: CASREGLAANAQFF.

The chain employs TRBV6-2 or TRBV6-3 and TRBJ1-1; D is ambiguous. Germline CDR1 reads MNHEY; CDR2 reads SVGEGT. Trimming left V 7 bases short and J 1 base short, with 10 bases between. This CDR3 has 13 amino acids. The CDR3 sequence: CASIKDGNTEAFF. The CDR3 bases are TGTGCCAGCATTAAGGACGGGAACACTGAAGCTTTCTTT.

The chain uses TRBV29-1 and TRBJ2-4; D is perhaps TRBD2 (7 bases). V was trimmed by 7 bases and J by 13 bases, leaving 23 bases between them. The CDR3 spans 13 residues. Germline assignment: CDR1 SQVTM and CDR2 ANQGSEA. In DNA form, the CDR3 reads TGCAGCGCCGGGGGGCGTATTTACAATGAGCAGTACTTC. Translation: CSAGGRIYNEQYF.

There are a few counts of this clonotype. J is TRBJ2-3 and V is TRBV10-3; 10 bases fit TRBD2. Trimming removed 10 bases from V and 5 bases from J; junction bases left unmatched: 12. The CDR3 runs to 15 residues. Germline values: CDR1 ENHRY, CDR2 SYGVKD. The CDR3 spells CATTIAGGPVDTQYF. For the CDR3, the DNA is TGTGCCACAACAATAGCGGGAGGCCCCGTAGATACGCAGTATTTT.

This clonotype was observed once. The chain couples TRBV5-1 to TRBJ2-2; a possible D gene is TRBD2 (6 bases). V was pared by 0 bases and J by 5 bases, with 11 bases between. Germline CDR1 and CDR2: SGHRS and YFSETQ. The CDR3 is 15 amino acids. Here the CDR3 DNA reads TGCGCCAGCAGCTTGGTTACGGGAGAAACCGGGGAGCTGTTTTTT. Its protein is CASSLVTGETGELFF.

This clonotype turned up a few times. The rearrangement uses TRBV5-1 and TRBJ1-5; 8 bases are shared with TRBD1. CDR1 and CDR2 from the germline V gene are SGHRS and YFSETQ. The CDR3 totals 14 residues. The J segment lost 8 bases and the V segment lost 4 bases, leaving 8 bases of the junction unmatched. This CDR3 reads CASSRTGYREPQHF. The CDR3 region has the DNA TGCGCCAGCAGCCGGACAGGGTATCGGGAGCCCCAGCATTTT. Drawing the rest from reference TRBV5-1 and TRBJ1-5, the complete variable domain is KAGVTQTPRYLIKTRGQQVTLSCSPISGHRSVSWYQQTPGQGLQFLFEYFSETQRNKGNFPGRFSGRQFSNSRSEMNVSTLELGDSALYLCASSRTGYREPQHFGDGTRLSIL.

This clonotype came up a few times. V is TRBV20-1 and J is TRBJ2-3; D may correspond to TRBD1 or TRBD2 (5 bases each). Germline CDR1 reads DFQATT; CDR2 reads SNEGSKA (reference sequence). The V end was cut by 6 bases, the J end by 0 bases, with 13 bases between. This CDR3 spans 14 amino acids. The CDR3 protein is CSAPWDPSTDTQYF. CDR3 in DNA: TGCAGTGCCCCCTGGGACCCCAGCACAGATACGCAGTATTTT.

This clonotype was counted between two and nine times. This chain connects TRBV7-9 to TRBJ1-4; D remains ambiguous. Germline assignment: CDR1 SEHNR and CDR2 FQNEAQ (reference sequence). V shed 5 bases and J shed 4 bases, with 8 bases lying between them. CDR3 length equals 13 residues. CDR3 nucleotides: TGTGCCAGCAGCCCGGCACTTAATGAAAAACTGTTTTTT. Translated, it gives CASSPALNEKLFF.

The J gene is TRBJ1-4, the V gene TRBV5-1; 7 bases are a match to TRBD1. CDR3 size: 15 residues. Germline CDR1 and CDR2: SGHRS and YFSETQ. J gave up 6 bases and V 4 bases, and 9 bases lay outside the gene matches. The CDR3 nucleotides are TGCGCCAGCAGCGGTTCCGACAGGGTCTATGAAAAACTGTTTTTT. Translation gives CASSGSDRVYEKLFF.

This chain connects TRBV18 to TRBJ2-3; the D is unclear. This CDR3 comprises 16 residues. Germline CDR1 and CDR2: KGHSH and LQKENI. V was cut by 2 bases and J by 2 bases, with 14 bases left in between. As DNA, the CDR3 is TGTGCCAGCTCACCAAGCTTAGAAGCGCACACAGATACGCAGTATTTT. Translation gives CASSPSLEAHTDTQYF.

CDR3 nucleotide sequence: TGCAGCGTGGTAACCGGGACAGGGGGCTACGAGCAGTACTTC. Protein sequence: CSVVTGTGGYEQYF. This rearrangement joins TRBV29-1 to TRBJ2-7; TRBD1 aligns across 11 bases. V was clipped by 6 bases and J by 3 bases; unmatched bases: 7. The V gene's germline CDR1 is SQVTM and CDR2 ANQGSEA. This CDR3 contains 14 residues.

This clonotype was detected many times. J is TRBJ2-5 and V is TRBV15; D ambiguous. Trimming removed 5 bases from V and 11 bases from J, with 18 bases in between. Looked up from germline, CDR1 is LNHNV and CDR2 is YYDKDF (reference sequence). The CDR3 consists of 13 residues. The CDR3 protein is CATSGPSSTEQYF. The CDR3 bases are TGTGCCACCAGCGGGCCCTCAAGTACTGAGCAGTACTTC.

The rearrangement joins TRBV30 to TRBJ2-1, with 9 positions matching TRBD1. Germline CDR1 and CDR2: GTSNPN and SVGIG (reference sequence). After removal of 0 bases from V and 12 bases from J, the junction contained 9 bases not matched to a gene. The length of the CDR3 is 14 residues. The chain's CDR3 is CAWSVTGGDFGQFF. DNA of the CDR3: TGTGCCTGGAGTGTAACAGGGGGCGATTTTGGGCAGTTCTTC.

This chain connects TRBV18 to TRBJ2-7; D is uncertain. The tail of the sequence fits TRBJ2-5 better, so the J call may be wrong. The germline V gene has CDR1 KGHSH and CDR2 LQKENI. The CDR3 extends over 12 amino acids. The CDR3 DNA is TGTGCCAGCTCACCACCATTGGAGACCCAGTACTTC. This translates into CASSPPLETQYF.

This clonotype has a count of ten or more. The gene calls are TRBV4-3 and TRBJ2-5; 10 bases line up with TRBD2. The ends lost 3 bases at V and 3 bases at J; junction bases unmatched: 4. Germline lookup yields CDR1 LGHNA and CDR2 YSLEER. CDR3 length: 15 amino acids. The CDR3 here is CASSHGTSAEETQYF. The CDR3 nucleotides read TGCGCCAGCAGCCACGGGACTAGCGCCGAAGAGACCCAGTACTTC.

The rearrangement joins TRBV5-1 to TRBJ2-1; maybe TRBD2 (5 bases). V was pared by 0 bases and J by 8 bases, with 15 bases between. Germline CDR1 reads SGHRS; CDR2 reads YFSETQ. The CDR3 is 15 amino acids. CDR3 DNA: TGCGCCAGCAGCTTGGAGGCCGGGGATATCGATGAGCAGTTCTTC. As protein: CASSLEAGDIDEQFF.

The chain links TRBV20-1 to TRBJ2-3; 8 bases map to TRBD2. V was pared by 1 base and J by 0 bases, with 3 bases of the junction left unmatched. Germline CDR1 DFQATT, CDR2 SNEGSKA (reference sequence). CDR3 length equals 15 residues. CDR3 sequence: CSARVAGSSTDTQYF. CDR3 bases: TGCAGTGCTAGAGTAGCGGGGTCTAGCACAGATACGCAGTATTTT.

CDR3 loop: CASSLSAGVSETQYF. CDR3 DNA sequence: TGTGCCAGCAGTTTATCGGCGGGGGTGAGCGAGACCCAGTACTTC. This chain uses TRBV28 with TRBJ2-5; 7 nucleotides line up with TRBD2. The CDR3 is 15 amino acids. The trim removed 1 base at V and 5 bases at J, leaving 7 bases unmatched. CDR1 MDHEN and CDR2 SYDVKM come from the germline V gene.

The chain couples TRBV24-1 to TRBJ2-1; 7 positions match TRBD2. Per the germline V gene, CDR1 is KGHDR and CDR2 is SFDVKD. Trimming removed 1 base from V and 6 bases from J; junction bases left unmatched: 5. This CDR3 has 15 residues. In DNA form, the CDR3 reads TGTGCCACCAGTGATTTACGCGGGAGCGGCAATGAGCAGTTCTTC. Amino acids: CATSDLRGSGNEQFF.